The 15 T cell receptor beta chains below come from one sample, sequenced in a study of T cell responses to AZD1222 COVID-19 vaccine. The method was immunoSEQ multiplex PCR; TCRdb's version includes in-frame clones alone and lacks a portion of them. The sample records 120,000 or so clones, roughly 91% being singletons. Here the sequenced sample was peripheral blood, taken on day 0 of MenACWY control vaccination. The receptors were sampled from an adult in good health.

The gene calls are TRBV12-3 or TRBV12-4 and TRBJ2-5; D is perhaps TRBD1 (5 bases). Trimming removed 2 bases at V and 4 bases at J, with 8 bases between. The length of the CDR3 is 13 residues. CDR3 residues: CASSLRQGETQYF. CDR3 DNA: TGTGCCAGCAGTTTAAGGCAGGGAGAGACCCAGTACTTC.

This chain joins TRBV4-3 and TRBJ2-1; tentatively, D is TRBD1 or TRBD2 (5 bases each). V lost 3 bases and J 9 bases, leaving 18 bases between the germline ends. This CDR3 spans 15 amino acids. CDR1 LGHNA and CDR2 YSLEER come from the germline V gene. The CDR3 DNA sequence: TGCGCCAGCAGCCAGTACCCGGGGCAGGGCGGTGAGCAGTTCTTC. As protein: CASSQYPGQGGEQFF.

J is TRBJ1-5 and V is TRBV7-2; 7 bases match TRBD1. The germline V gene has CDR1 SGHTA and CDR2 FQGNSA. The CDR3 has 15 amino acids. V was clipped by 5 bases and J by 4 bases; unmatched bases: 8. The CDR3 DNA reads as TGTGCCAGCAGCGCTGCCGGGACAGTTAATCAGCCCCAGCATTTT. It specifies CASSAAGTVNQPQHF.

The chain combines TRBV28 with TRBJ2-1, with 7 bases matching TRBD2. Germline CDR1 reads MDHEN; CDR2 reads SYDVKM. J lost 4 bases, V lost 4 bases, and 7 bases had no gene match. This CDR3 spans 15 amino acids. CDR3 DNA: TGTGCCAGCAGTTCTCCATTGGGGGGGTACAATGAGCAGTTCTTC. As protein: CASSSPLGGYNEQFF.

The chain couples TRBV2 to TRBJ1-2; D gene uncertain. V shed 9 bases and J shed 1 base, with 12 bases lying between them. The CDR3 spans 13 residues. CDR1 is SNHLY, CDR2 FYNNEI, per germline. This CDR3 is CASRQTDNYGYTF. CDR3 in DNA: TGTGCCAGTCGACAAACGGATAACTATGGCTACACCTTC.

The chain couples TRBV6-4 to TRBJ2-3; 12 positions match TRBD2. J lost 0 bases, V lost 5 bases, and 3 bases had no gene match. Looked up from germline, CDR1 is MRHNA and CDR2 is SNTAGT. CDR3 length: 16 amino acids. The CDR3 sequence is CASSPLAGGSTDTQYF. In DNA, the CDR3 is TGTGCCAGCAGTCCACTAGCGGGGGGAAGCACAGATACGCAGTATTTT.

V is TRBV11-3 and J is TRBJ2-7; D unresolved. Germline CDR1 reads SGHNT; CDR2 reads YENEEA. Trimming stripped 0 bases from V and 3 bases from J, with 9 bases between. CDR3 length: 14 residues. CDR3 in amino acids: CASSLERQNYEQYV. CDR3 nucleotides: TGTGCCAGCAGCTTAGAGCGGCAGAACTACGAGCAGTACGTC.

The chain combines TRBV18 with TRBJ2-2; TRBD2 matches at 10 bases. CDR1 is KGHSH, CDR2 LQKENI, per germline. V gave up 4 bases and J gave up 5 bases; unmatched junction bases: 1. The CDR3 covers 14 residues. CDR3 coding DNA: TGTGCCAGCTCACAGCGGGAGGGAACCGGGGAGCTGTTTTTT. Its protein product is CASSQREGTGELFF.

The chain joins TRBV7-8 to TRBJ1-2, with 8 nucleotides matching TRBD1. V lost 1 base, J lost 2 bases, and 0 bases stayed unmatched. The CDR3 contains 14 residues. Germline V gene data show CDR1 as SGHVS and CDR2 as FQNEAQ. Written as DNA, the CDR3 is TGTGCCAGCAGCTTAGGGACAGGGAACTATGGCTACACCTTC. This encodes CASSLGTGNYGYTF.

The chain joins TRBV5-4 to TRBJ1-4; 9 bases are shared with TRBD1. The ends lost 3 bases at V and 7 bases at J; junction bases unmatched: 16. Per the germline V gene, CDR1 is SGHNT and CDR2 is YYREEE (reference sequence). CDR3 size: 18 residues. The CDR3 reads CASSSGTLFGQGFEKLFF. For the CDR3, the DNA is TGTGCCAGCAGCTCTGGAACCCTATTTGGACAGGGGTTTGAAAAACTGTTTTTT.

This clone was observed a handful of times. V is TRBV28 and J is TRBJ1-1; TRBD1 might be the D (6 bases). Trimming stripped 4 bases from V and 4 bases from J, with 16 bases between. The CDR3 sequence is 15 residues long. Per the germline V gene, CDR1 is MDHEN and CDR2 is SYDVKM. The CDR3 here is CASSWGRGPGTEAFF. The CDR3 DNA reads TGTGCCAGCAGTTGGGGTCGGGGGCCGGGCACTGAAGCTTTCTTT.

The J gene is TRBJ2-1, the V gene TRBV24-1; D not resolved. CDR3 size: 11 residues. In germline, CDR1 is KGHDR, CDR2 SFDVKD. The V and J ends lost 0 bases and 8 bases respectively, with 1 base between them. The CDR3 DNA follows: TGTGCCACCAGTGATTTGTATGAGCAGTTCTTC. Translated, it gives CATSDLYEQFF.

The rearrangement joins TRBV23-1 to TRBJ2-7; 9 bases are a match to TRBD1. TRBV23-1 is an ORF for which the function is uncertain. The CDR3 loop spans 18 amino acids. V dropped 6 bases and J dropped 2; count of bases not matched to a gene: 17. The CDR3 reads CASSLRDRDLRVTYEQYF. In DNA, the CDR3 is TGCGCCAGCAGCCTCCGGGACAGGGACCTTAGGGTAACCTACGAGCAGTACTTC.

V usage is TRBV28 and J usage is TRBJ2-5; 7 nucleotides match TRBD2. In germline, CDR1 is MDHEN, CDR2 SYDVKM. The CDR3 has 14 amino acids. V gave up 6 bases and J gave up 4 bases; unmatched junction bases: 8. The CDR3 coding sequence is TGTGCCAGCAGCCAGGCTAGCGGCGGAGAGACCCAGTACTTC. Protein sequence: CASSQASGGETQYF.

The chain links TRBV16 to TRBJ2-1; 9 bases are a match to TRBD1. The CDR3 runs to 15 residues. The germline V gene has CDR1 KGHSY and CDR2 FQNENV. V was clipped by 3 bases and J by 8 bases; unmatched bases: 8. CDR3 in amino acids: CASSHPTGGPYEQFF. The CDR3 region has the DNA TGTGCCAGCAGCCATCCGACAGGGGGACCTTATGAGCAGTTCTTC.